The rows below give T cell receptor beta chains drawn from one sample of a study of control samples from healthy donors and cancer patients. Assay: immunoSEQ multiplex PCR; the TCRdb copy retains only in-frame clones and omits some. The sample includes about 180,000 clones, roughly 90% of them seen just once. Sequencing used blood. The receptor set was obtained from a woman aged 45-59 years in good health. Both conserved end residues are part of each CDR3. A D gene is named only where the DNA matches it firmly. Expanded clones get a size class; other rows say once, few or many, or leave the size out.

V: TRBV7-9; J: TRBJ2-2; D: TRBD1; size: .; DNA: TGTGCCAGCAGCGGACAGGCTGTCGGGGAGCTGTTTTTT; CDR3: CASSGQAVGELFF
V: TRBV7-8; J: TRBJ1-1; D: TRBD1; size: .; DNA: TGTGCCAGCAGCTTAGCCTCAGGGGGCATATCGGCTTTCTTT; CDR3: CASSLASGGISAFF
V: TRBV9; J: TRBJ2-1; D: .; size: .; DNA: TGTGCCAGCAGCCCTCGAGAGGGGGAGGGCCATTATAGTCTTGAGCAGTTCTTC; CDR3: CASSPREGEGHYSLEQFF
V: TRBV5-8; J: TRBJ1-1; D: .; size: once; DNA: TGTGCCAGCAGCCCGGCCTACACTGAAGCTTTCTTT; CDR3: CASSPAYTEAFF
V: TRBV28; J: TRBJ2-7; D: TRBD1; size: .; DNA: TGTGCCAGCAGTGGGGACAGTTTTTCCTACGAGCAGTACTTC; CDR3: CASSGDSFSYEQYF
V: TRBV11-1; J: TRBJ1-4; D: .; size: few; DNA: TGTGCCAGCAGCGTTAACCGGAGAGCAAATGAAAAACTGTTTTTT; CDR3: CASSVNRRANEKLFF
V: TRBV10-3; J: TRBJ2-2; D: .; size: .; DNA: TGTGCCATCAGGGGGAGCGCCGCGAACACCGGGGAGCTGTTTTTT; CDR3: CAIRGSAANTGELFF
V: TRBV10-3; J: TRBJ2-1; D: TRBD2; size: .; DNA: TGTGCCATCCGGGGGACTAGCGGGACGTCAGGTGAGCAGTTCTTC; CDR3: CAIRGTSGTSGEQFF
V: TRBV27; J: TRBJ2-7; D: .; size: .; DNA: TGTGCCAGCAGTTTGGCCAGGGGAGCCTACGAGCAGTACTTC; CDR3: CASSLARGAYEQYF
V: TRBV5-1; J: TRBJ2-5; D: .; size: .; DNA: TGCGCCAGCAAAGGGGGAAACCAAGAGACCCAGTACTTC; CDR3: CASKGGNQETQYF
V: TRBV7-2; J: TRBJ2-5; D: TRBD2; size: .; DNA: TGTGCCAGCAGCTTAGTGTCTAGCGGCCAAGAGACCCAGTACTTC; CDR3: CASSLVSSGQETQYF
V: TRBV4-1; J: TRBJ1-6; D: .; size: .; DNA: TGCGCCAGCAGCCAAGAGAGGCAGGGTGGTTCACCCCTCCACTTT; CDR3: CASSQERQGGSPLHF
V: TRBV5-1; J: TRBJ2-7; D: TRBD1; size: once; DNA: TGCGCCAGCGGGTCCGGGACAGGGCTCGACGAGCAGTACTTC; CDR3: CASGSGTGLDEQYF
V: TRBV28; J: TRBJ2-1; D: TRBD2; size: .; DNA: TGTGCCAGCAGAGGGACTAGCGGGAGCAATGAGCAGTTCTTC; CDR3: CASRGTSGSNEQFF
V: TRBV5-5; J: TRBJ2-5; D: .; size: .; DNA: TGTGCCAGCGGCCCTTCACTGAGAGGGGTAGGCGAGACCCAGTACTTC; CDR3: CASGPSLRGVGETQYF
V: TRBV28; J: TRBJ1-2; D: TRBD1; size: .; DNA: TGTGCCAGCAGTCTCCTGACAGGGGGTGAATACGGCTACACCTTC; CDR3: CASSLLTGGEYGYTF
V: TRBV6-5; J: TRBJ2-5; D: .; size: .; DNA: TGTGCCAGCAGTTTTCGGCGGGAGACCCAGTACTTC; CDR3: CASSFRRETQYF